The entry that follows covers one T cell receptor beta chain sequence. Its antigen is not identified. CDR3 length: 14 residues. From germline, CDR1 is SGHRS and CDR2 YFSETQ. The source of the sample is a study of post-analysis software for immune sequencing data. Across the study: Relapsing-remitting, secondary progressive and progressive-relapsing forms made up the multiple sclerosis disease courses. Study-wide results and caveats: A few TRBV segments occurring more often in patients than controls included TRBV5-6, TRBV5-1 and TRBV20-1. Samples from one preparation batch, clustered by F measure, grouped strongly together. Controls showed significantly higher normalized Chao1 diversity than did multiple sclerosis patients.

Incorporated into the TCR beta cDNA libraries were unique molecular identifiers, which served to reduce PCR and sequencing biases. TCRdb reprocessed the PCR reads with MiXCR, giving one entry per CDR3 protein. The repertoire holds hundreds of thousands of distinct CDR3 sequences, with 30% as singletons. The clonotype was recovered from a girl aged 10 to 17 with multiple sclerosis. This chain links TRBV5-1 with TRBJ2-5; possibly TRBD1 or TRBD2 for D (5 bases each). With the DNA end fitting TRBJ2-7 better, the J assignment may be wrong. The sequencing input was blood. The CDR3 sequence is CASSLEGPVYEQYF. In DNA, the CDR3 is TGCGCCAGCAGCTTGGAGGGACCGGTATACGAGCAGTACTTC.